This T cell receptor (beta chain) was captured in a study of shared clonotypes between healthy human individuals. The germline gives CDR1 LNHDA, CDR2 SQIVND (reference sequence). V was shortened by 9 bases and J by 6 bases, with 15 bases between the two germline ends. This CDR3 has 12 amino acids. The healthy adult donors were HIV-negative and reported no recent acute infections or vaccinations. TCRdb's copy holds only in-frame clones and misses some; the assay was immunoSEQ multiplex PCR. The sample lists approximately 500,000 clones, approximately 78% seen once, with 9.5% to 15% in the top ten. This clone was counted a few times.

Sample: PBMCs. The rearrangement joins TRBV19 to TRBJ2-7; D is perhaps TRBD1 (5 bases). This TCR was recovered from a woman between 40 and 50 years old in good health. Some clones in this sample may be carry-over from other donors' samples. The CDR3 coding sequence is TGTGCCAGCTTTGGCAGGACATCCGAGCAGTACTTC. This sequence encodes CASFGRTSEQYF.